This is a list of T cell receptor beta chains from one sample in a study of breast tumors, draining lymph nodes, adjacent tissues. Each CDR3 protein is one row after TCRdb ran MiXCR on the multiplex PCR reads. The sample lists tens of thousands of distinct CDR3 sequences, around 23% seen once, with 8% in the top ten. The sample taken for sequencing was breast tumor tissue. All receptors derive from a female donor with breast cancer. Some clones in this sample may be carry-over from other donors' samples. CDR3s include the opening cysteine and the closing phenylalanine or tryptophan. The D gene is left open where the match is weak. Clone size is stated in some rows and not others, as once, few, many or a class when expanded.

d_call | j_call | v_call | clone_size | cdr3_nt | cdr3_aa
. | TRBJ2-5 | TRBV28 | . | TGTGCCAGCAGTTTCCAGGGTGGGTCGGAGACCCAGTACTTC | CASSFQGGSETQYF
. | TRBJ1-6 | TRBV9 | many | TGTGCCAGCAGCACAACGGGAGGAGACTCACCCCTCCACTTT | CASSTTGGDSPLHF
. | TRBJ2-7 | TRBV2 | many | TGTGCCAGCCGGATAGCCTACGAGCAGTACTTC | CASRIAYEQYF
. | TRBJ1-2 | TRBV19 | many | TGTGCCAGTAGGGGCACCCAAACGACCGGTTGCGTATGCGGGCATGGCTACACCTTC | CASRGTQTTGCVCGHGYTF
. | TRBJ2-7 | TRBV2 | many | TGTGCCAGCAGTGACCACATAAGGGAGCAGTACTTC | CASSDHIREQYF
. | TRBJ2-1 | TRBV11-2 | many | TGTGCCAGCAGCCACAGCGAGAGCTCCTACAATGAGCAGTTCTTC | CASSHSESSYNEQFF
. | TRBJ2-1 | TRBV9 | few | TGTGCCAGCAGCGTCCTGGGAGATGCCTCCTACAATGAGCAGTTCTTC | CASSVLGDASYNEQFF
TRBD1 | TRBJ1-6 | TRBV7-9 | medium-sized | TGTGCCAGCAGCTTCTCTCAGGGGGATTCACCCCTCCACTTT | CASSFSQGDSPLHF
TRBD1 | TRBJ1-6 | TRBV2 | many | TGTGCCAGCAGGGTCCCGGGACAGGGGCCGAATTCACCCCTCCACTTT | CASRVPGQGPNSPLHF
. | TRBJ2-1 | TRBV9 | many | TGTGCCAGCAGCGTAGATCAGGGATGGAATGAGCAGTTCTTC | CASSVDQGWNEQFF
. | TRBJ2-2 | TRBV5-1 | many | TGCGCCAGCAGCTTTTCCGGGGCCGGGGAGCTGTTTTTT | CASSFSGAGELFF
TRBD2 | TRBJ2-1 | TRBV2 | many | TGTGCCAGCAGTGAATCTTGGGCGGGGGGGCTGGAGAATGAGCAGTTCTTC | CASSESWAGGLENEQFF
. | TRBJ2-5 | TRBV20-1 | few | TGCAGTGCTAGCGGGGGATCGATTAAAGAGACCCAGTACTTC | CSASGGSIKETQYF
. | TRBJ2-3 | TRBV27 | few | TGTGCCAGCAGTCGACTCCCCGTTGCAGATACGCAGTATTTT | CASSRLPVADTQYF
. | TRBJ2-7 | TRBV6-5 | many | TGTGCCAGCAGTCGCCAGGGGAGCTCCTACGAGCAGTACTTC | CASSRQGSSYEQYF
TRBD1 | TRBJ1-6 | TRBV30 | many | TGTGCCTGGAATACGGACAGGGCGGATTCACCCCTCCACTTT | CAWNTDRADSPLHF
TRBD2 | TRBJ2-7 | TRBV5-6 | many | TGTGCCAGCAGCTTGCTTCTAGCGGGGTTACGCTCCTACGAGCAGTACTTC | CASSLLLAGLRSYEQYF